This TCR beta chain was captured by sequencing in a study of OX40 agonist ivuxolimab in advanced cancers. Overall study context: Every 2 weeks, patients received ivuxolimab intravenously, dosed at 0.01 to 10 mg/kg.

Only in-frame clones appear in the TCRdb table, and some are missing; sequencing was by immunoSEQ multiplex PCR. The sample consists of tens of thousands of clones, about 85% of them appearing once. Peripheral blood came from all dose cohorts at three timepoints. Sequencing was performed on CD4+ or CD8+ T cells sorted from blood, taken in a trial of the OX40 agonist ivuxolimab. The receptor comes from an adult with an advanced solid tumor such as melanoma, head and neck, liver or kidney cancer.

CDR3 residues: CASRAGSSGELFF. CDR3 DNA sequence: TGTGCCAGCAGGGCGGGGTCCAGCGGGGAGCTGTTTTTT. The rearrangement uses TRBV6-1 and TRBJ2-2, with D possibly being TRBD2 (6 bases). There are 13 residues in the CDR3. Germline V gives CDR1 MNHNS, CDR2 SASEGT. Trimming stripped 6 bases from V and 7 bases from J, with 12 bases between.